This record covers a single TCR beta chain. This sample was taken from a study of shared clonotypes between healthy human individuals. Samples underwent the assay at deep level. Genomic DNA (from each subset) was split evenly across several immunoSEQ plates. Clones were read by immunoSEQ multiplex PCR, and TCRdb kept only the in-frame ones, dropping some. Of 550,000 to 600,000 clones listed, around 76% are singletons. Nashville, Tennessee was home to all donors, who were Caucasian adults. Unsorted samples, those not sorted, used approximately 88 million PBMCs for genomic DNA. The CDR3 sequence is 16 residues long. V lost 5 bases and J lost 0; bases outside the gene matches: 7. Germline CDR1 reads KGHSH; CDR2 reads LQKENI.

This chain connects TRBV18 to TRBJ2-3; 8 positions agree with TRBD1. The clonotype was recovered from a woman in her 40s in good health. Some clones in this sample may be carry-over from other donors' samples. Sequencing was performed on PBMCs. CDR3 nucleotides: TGTGCCAGCTCAATGGACAGGGTGCCCAGCACAGATACGCAGTATTTT. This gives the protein CASSMDRVPSTDTQYF.